Shown below are 3 T cell receptor beta chains from a single sample sequenced in a study of preoperative IRX-2 immunotherapy in early breast cancer. Treatment in this sample: preoperative locoregional IRX-2 cytokine immunotherapy. The table came from immunoSEQ multiplex PCR; TCRdb's copy has only in-frame clones and leaves some out. The table records 25,000 to 30,000 clones, 70% to 85% of them present only once. Sampling was conducted from a patient treated with IRX-2 immunotherapy. The receptors come from a human donor with breast cancer.

The count of this clone is one. This CDR3 reads CASRGGGRAFF. As DNA, the CDR3 is TGTGCCAGCAGGGGGGGAGGCCGGGCTTTCTTT. This chain connects TRBV6-4 to TRBJ1-1; TRBD1 might be the D (5 bases). This CDR3 region has 11 residues. V shed 6 bases and J shed 11 bases, with 13 bases lying between them. Germline V gene lookup returns CDR1 MRHNA and CDR2 SNTAGT.

This chain uses TRBV7-1 with TRBJ2-5; 8 bases are shared with TRBD1. TRBV7-1 counts as an open reading frame of uncertain function. The length of the CDR3 is 13 residues. Trimming at V came to 5 bases and at J to 5 bases, leaving 4 bases not matched to a gene. The CDR3 loop is CASSRRTGETQYF. The CDR3 region has the DNA TGTGCCAGCAGCCGTCGGACAGGGGAGACCCAGTACTTC.

The V and J genes are TRBV9 and TRBJ2-5; D ambiguous. The germline gives CDR1 SGDLS, CDR2 YYNGEE. Trimming removed 5 bases from V and 4 bases from J, with 12 bases in between. This CDR3 region has 13 residues. The CDR3 loop is CASSEVPGETQYF. DNA of the CDR3: TGTGCCAGCAGTGAGGTGCCAGGAGAGACCCAGTACTTC.